This TCR beta chain was retrieved from a study of CD4 T cells in relation to SARS-CoV-2 and coronaviruses. The germline gives CDR1 MNHEY, CDR2 SVGEGT. This CDR3 contains 14 residues. V shed 0 bases and J shed 7 bases, with 12 bases lying between them. Worth noting for this clone: Its target is unknown.

TCRdb's copy holds only in-frame clones and misses some; the assay was immunoSEQ multiplex PCR. Of 38,000 or so clones listed, 77% are singletons. The TCR was taken from an adult with COVID-19. The source material was memory CD4+ T cells from PBMCs, cultured in vitro. The gene calls are TRBV6-2 or TRBV6-3 and TRBJ2-5; possible D gene TRBD2, 5 bases. The CDR3 spells CASSYSVAGGTQYF. CDR3 in DNA: TGTGCCAGCAGTTACTCGGTAGCAGGAGGGACCCAGTACTTC.